This passage covers 20 T cell receptor beta chains from one sample sequenced in a study of a mutant IDH1 vaccine in newly diagnosed glioma. Here immunoSEQ multiplex PCR was the method, and the copy in TCRdb shows in-frame clones only, minus some. Of 99,000 or so clones in the sample, roughly 90% are singletons; the top ten hold under 0.7%. Stated time point: baseline, week 1 (first vaccination visit). The treatment was: pre-vaccination baseline after standard-of-care therapy. Specimen: PBMCs, collected from a glioma patient treated with radiotherapy, temozolomide or both. Receptor source: a woman aged 45-65 years with glioma.

The chain is built from TRBV27 and TRBJ1-3; D is unresolved. The germline V gene encodes CDR1 MNHEY and CDR2 SMNVEV (reference sequence). Trimming stripped 7 bases from V and 1 base from J, with 11 bases between. This CDR3 comprises 14 residues. The CDR3, as DNA: TGTGCCAGCAAACGGGCGGGTTCTGGAAACACCATATATTTT. Protein sequence: CASKRAGSGNTIYF.

This CDR3 reads CASGFGSDTEAFF. DNA of the CDR3: TGTGCTAGTGGATTCGGGTCGGACACTGAAGCTTTCTTT. The chain has TRBV12-5 and TRBJ1-1; no definite D call. Trimming pared 6 bases from V and 3 bases from J, leaving 11 bases between. Germline V gene data show CDR1 as LGHNT and CDR2 as FRNRAP. There are 13 residues in the CDR3.

The V call is TRBV28, the J call TRBJ1-5, with no clear D. V lost 3 bases and J 3 bases, leaving 18 bases between the germline ends. In germline, CDR1 is MDHEN, CDR2 SYDVKM. The CDR3 runs to 17 residues. CDR3 bases: TGTGCCAGCAGTTTCCATGACCGCGAGAGATACAATCAGCCCCAGCATTTT. Translation: CASSFHDRERYNQPQHF.

This chain uses TRBV7-6 with TRBJ1-3; D is unresolved. Looked up from germline, CDR1 is SGHVS and CDR2 is FNYEAQ. V lost 2 bases and J lost 4, with 12 bases in between. The CDR3 is 15 amino acids. CDR3 bases: TGTGCCAGCAGCTTAAGCCTGGGTCCCGGAAACACCATATATTTT. This sequence encodes CASSLSLGPGNTIYF.

This clone is a singleton in its sample. The genes are TRBV7-3 and TRBJ2-1, with a possible D match to TRBD2 (5 bases). The V end lost 2 bases, the J end lost 10 bases, and 12 bases lay between the germline ends. The germline V gene has CDR1 SGHTA and CDR2 FQGTGA. The CDR3 is 13 residues long. The DNA for the CDR3 is TGTGCCAGCAGCTTAGGTGGGCTAGCCGAGCAGTTCTTC. This translates into CASSLGGLAEQFF. Full variable domain (remainder filled in from reference TRBV7-3 and TRBJ2-1): GAGVSQTPSNKVTEKGKYVELRCDPISGHTALYWYRQSLGQGPEFLIYFQGTGAADDSGLPNDRFFAVRPEGSVSTLKIQRTERGDSAVYLCASSLGGLAEQFFGPGTRLTVL.

Written as DNA, the CDR3 is TGTGCCAGCAGCTTGCCTAGCCCCTACGAGCAGTACTTC. Amino acid sequence: CASSLPSPYEQYF. V gene TRBV5-5 combines with J gene TRBJ2-7; TRBD2 might be the D (5 bases). Germline V gene sequence: CDR1 SGHKS, CDR2 YYEKEE (reference sequence). V gave up 1 base and J gave up 2 bases, with 7 bases separating them. This CDR3 comprises 13 residues.

This sequence joins TRBV7-9 and TRBJ1-1, with D perhaps matching TRBD1 (6 bases). Per the germline V gene, CDR1 is SEHNR and CDR2 is FQNEAQ (reference sequence). V lost 2 bases and J lost 5, with 9 bases in between. The CDR3 loop spans 13 amino acids. CDR3 residues: CASSLTGKTEAFF. CDR3 bases: TGTGCCAGCAGCTTAACAGGGAAAACTGAAGCTTTCTTT.

This chain links TRBV10-1 with TRBJ2-2; D might be TRBD2 (5 bases). The V end lost 4 bases, the J end lost 6 bases, and 18 bases lay between the germline ends. The CDR3 runs 16 residues. Per germline, CDR1 WNHNN and CDR2 SYGVQD (reference sequence). This CDR3 is CASSGGVGEMAGELFF. The CDR3 bases are TGCGCCAGCAGTGGTGGAGTGGGAGAGATGGCCGGGGAGCTGTTTTTT.

This sequence joins TRBV19 and TRBJ2-7; no definite D call. CDR1 is LNHDA, CDR2 SQIVND, per germline (reference sequence). This CDR3 has 14 residues. The germline V and J ends were trimmed by 1 base and 4 bases, with 11 bases remaining between them. The CDR3 DNA is TGTGCCAGTAGTATAGGGGGAAGAGGATACGAGCAGTACTTC. Amino acids: CASSIGGRGYEQYF.

The rearrangement joins TRBV7-3 to TRBJ1-1; the D gene is possibly TRBD1 (6 bases). The germline V gene has CDR1 SGHTA and CDR2 FQGTGA. The ends were cut back, 3 bases at V and 1 base at J, with 9 bases in the middle. The CDR3 sequence is 14 residues long. The CDR3: CASSLNRENTEAFF. The CDR3 nucleotides read TGTGCCAGCAGCTTGAACAGGGAGAACACTGAAGCTTTCTTT.

This clone was recorded only once. This chain connects TRBV4-1 to TRBJ2-2, with 9 bases that match TRBD2. CDR1 and CDR2 from the germline V gene are MGHRA and YSYEKL. Trimming took 4 bases from V and 5 from J; bases not matched to a gene: 17. This CDR3 is 19 amino acids long. This CDR3 reads CASSPLKGGRGPSTGELFF. CDR3 in DNA: TGCGCCAGCAGCCCCCTAAAAGGCGGGAGGGGACCTTCGACCGGGGAGCTGTTTTTT.

The chain couples TRBV10-1 to TRBJ2-7; perhaps TRBD2 as D (6 bases). CDR3 size: 20 residues. The germline V and J ends were trimmed by 0 bases and 0 bases, with 24 bases remaining between them. CDR1 is WNHNN, CDR2 SYGVQD, per germline (reference sequence). In nucleotides, the CDR3 is TGCGCCAGCAGTGAGTCTAAAGGGCTAGCGCAAACCTTCGGCTCCTACGAGCAGTACTTC. Translating gives CASSESKGLAQTFGSYEQYF.

The rearrangement uses TRBV11-2 and TRBJ1-3; no clear D gene. This CDR3 spans 13 amino acids. V was pared by 3 bases and J by 0 bases, with 3 bases between. Germline CDR1 SGHAT, CDR2 FQNNGV. DNA for the CDR3: TGTGCCAGCAGCTTTGTCTCTGGAAACACCATATATTTT. Protein product: CASSFVSGNTIYF.

This clone appeared once. The chain links TRBV5-4 to TRBJ1-4; D unresolved. CDR1 and CDR2 (germline): SGHNT, YYREEE (reference sequence). Deletions cut 0 bases from V and 5 bases from J, with 8 bases between. The CDR3 is made up of 14 amino acids. The CDR3 spells CASSLAGANEKLFF. In DNA form, the CDR3 reads TGTGCCAGCAGCTTGGCTGGCGCAAATGAAAAACTGTTTTTT.

This sequence joins TRBV5-1 and TRBJ1-4; D gene uncertain. Trimming pared 2 bases from V and 7 bases from J, leaving 9 bases between. The CDR3 extends over 13 amino acids. CDR1 and CDR2 from the germline V gene are SGHRS and YFSETQ. The CDR3 DNA sequence: TGCGCCAGCAGCTTTGAGGGTTTTGAAAAACTGTTTTTT. Amino acids: CASSFEGFEKLFF.

The chain uses TRBV6-1 and TRBJ1-1; the match to TRBD1 covers 7 bases. This CDR3 is 14 amino acids long. The V gene's germline CDR1 is MNHNS and CDR2 SASEGT. With V trimmed by 5 bases and J by 1 base, 4 bases remained unmatched. DNA for the CDR3: TGTGCCAGCAGTAAGGACAGGAGGAACACTGAAGCTTTCTTT. Encoded protein: CASSKDRRNTEAFF.

As concerns this clone: A junction end diverges from the germline sequence, so it may reflect a read error. CDR3 residues: CASSLVPDTTYEQYF. The CDR3 DNA reads TGTGCTAGCAGCTTAGTTCCGGACACCACCTACGAGCAGTACTTC. The chain employs TRBV7-7 and TRBJ2-7; TRBD1 is a possible D gene (5 bases). CDR3 length: 15 residues. Germline V gives CDR1 SSHAT, CDR2 FNYEAQ (reference sequence).

V and J are TRBV5-1 and TRBJ2-1; D possibly corresponds to TRBD2 (6 bases). The V end was cut by 4 bases, the J end by 0 bases, with 11 bases between. The CDR3 totals 15 residues. Per the germline V gene, CDR1 is SGHRS and CDR2 is YFSETQ. CDR3 protein: CASSPDGSSYNEQFF. CDR3 sequence (DNA): TGCGCCAGCAGCCCGGACGGGAGCTCCTACAATGAGCAGTTCTTC.

The chain is built from TRBV5-1 and TRBJ2-2, with D perhaps being TRBD1 or TRBD2 (5 bases each). V was cut by 1 base and J by 2 bases, with 9 bases left in between. Germline V CDR1 and CDR2: SGHRS, YFSETQ. The CDR3 runs 15 residues. The DNA for the CDR3 is TGCGCCAGCAGCTTGCAGGGACCTAACACCGGGGAGCTGTTTTTT. It codes for CASSLQGPNTGELFF. Full variable domain (outside the CDR3, taken from reference TRBV5-1 and TRBJ2-2): KAGVTQTPRYLIKTRGQQVTLSCSPISGHRSVSWYQQTPGQGLQFLFEYFSETQRNKGNFPGRFSGRQFSNSRSEMNVSTLELGDSALYLCASSLQGPNTGELFFGEGSRLTVL.

The chain links TRBV11-2 to TRBJ2-7; possibly TRBD1 for D (6 bases). With 5 bases removed from V and 6 bases from J, the gap between germline ends came to 11 bases. This CDR3 has 12 amino acids. The V gene's germline CDR1 is SGHAT and CDR2 FQNNGV. CDR3 amino acids: CASSLGAPEQYF. The CDR3 DNA follows: TGTGCCAGCAGCCTGGGGGCTCCCGAGCAGTACTTC.